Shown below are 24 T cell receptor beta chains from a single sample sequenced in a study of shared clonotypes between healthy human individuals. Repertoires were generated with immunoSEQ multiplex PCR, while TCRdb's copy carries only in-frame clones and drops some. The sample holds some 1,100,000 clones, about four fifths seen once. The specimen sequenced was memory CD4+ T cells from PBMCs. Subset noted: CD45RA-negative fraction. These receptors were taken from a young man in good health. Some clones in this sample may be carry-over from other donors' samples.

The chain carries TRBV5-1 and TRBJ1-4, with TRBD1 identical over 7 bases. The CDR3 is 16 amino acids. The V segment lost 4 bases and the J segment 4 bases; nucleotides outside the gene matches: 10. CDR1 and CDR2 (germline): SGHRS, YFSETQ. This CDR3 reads CASSPGDSGGNEKLFF. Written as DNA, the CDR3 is TGCGCCAGCAGCCCGGGGGACAGCGGCGGTAATGAAAAACTGTTTTTT.

The CDR3 protein is CASSLRRQLITPNYGYTF. In nucleotides, the CDR3 is TGTGCCAGCAGCTTAAGGAGACAGCTTATCACTCCTAACTATGGCTACACCTTC. V is TRBV7-9 and J is TRBJ1-2, with a tentative D call TRBD1 (5 bases). The CDR3 is made up of 18 amino acids. The V and J ends lost 2 bases and 0 bases respectively, with 19 bases between them. Germline V CDR1 and CDR2: SEHNR, FQNEAQ (reference sequence).

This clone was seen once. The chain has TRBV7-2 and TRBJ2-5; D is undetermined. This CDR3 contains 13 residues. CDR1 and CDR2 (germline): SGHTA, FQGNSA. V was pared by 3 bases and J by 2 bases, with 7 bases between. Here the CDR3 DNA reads TGTGCCAGCAGCTTGAACCGGCAAGAGACCCAGTACTTC. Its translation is CASSLNRQETQYF.

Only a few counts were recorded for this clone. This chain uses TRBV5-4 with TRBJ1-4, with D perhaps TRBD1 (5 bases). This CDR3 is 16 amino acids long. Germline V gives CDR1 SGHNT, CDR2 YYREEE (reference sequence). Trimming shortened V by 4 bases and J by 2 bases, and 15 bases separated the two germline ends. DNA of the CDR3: TGTGCCAGCAGCATCCGGGACGGCCTGACTAATGAAAAACTGTTTTTT. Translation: CASSIRDGLTNEKLFF.

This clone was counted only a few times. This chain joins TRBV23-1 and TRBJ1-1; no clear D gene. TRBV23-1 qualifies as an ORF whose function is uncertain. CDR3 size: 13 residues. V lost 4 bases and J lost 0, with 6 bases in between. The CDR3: CASSREMNTEAFF. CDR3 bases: TGCGCCAGCAGTCGCGAAATGAACACTGAAGCTTTCTTT.

Written as DNA, the CDR3 is TGTGCCATCAGTGACGGGGGGAACTCTGGGGCCAACGTCCTGACTTTC. This codes for CAISDGGNSGANVLTF. V is TRBV10-3 and J is TRBJ2-6; 7 positions match TRBD2. Trimming took 3 bases from V and 0 from J; bases not matched to a gene: 2. Per the germline V gene, CDR1 is ENHRY and CDR2 is SYGVKD. This CDR3 spans 16 amino acids.

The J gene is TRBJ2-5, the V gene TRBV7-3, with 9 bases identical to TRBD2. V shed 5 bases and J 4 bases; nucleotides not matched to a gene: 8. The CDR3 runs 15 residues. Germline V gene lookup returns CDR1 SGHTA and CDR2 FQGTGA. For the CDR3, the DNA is TGTGCCAGCAGCCCAATGGGGCGGGAGGGAGAGACCCAGTACTTC. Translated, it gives CASSPMGREGETQYF.

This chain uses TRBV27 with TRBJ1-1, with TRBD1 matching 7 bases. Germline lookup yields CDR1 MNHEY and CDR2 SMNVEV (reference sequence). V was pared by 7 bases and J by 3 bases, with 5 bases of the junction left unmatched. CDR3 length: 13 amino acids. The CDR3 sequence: CASNRGFDTEAFF. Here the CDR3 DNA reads TGTGCCAGCAACAGGGGCTTCGACACTGAAGCTTTCTTT.

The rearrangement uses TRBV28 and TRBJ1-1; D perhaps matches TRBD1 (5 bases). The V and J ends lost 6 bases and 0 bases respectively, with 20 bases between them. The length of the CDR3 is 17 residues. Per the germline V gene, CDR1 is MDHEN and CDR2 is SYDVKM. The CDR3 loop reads CASRIPGGAGLNTEAFF. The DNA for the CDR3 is TGTGCCAGCAGAATTCCCGGCGGGGCAGGCCTGAACACTGAAGCTTTCTTT.

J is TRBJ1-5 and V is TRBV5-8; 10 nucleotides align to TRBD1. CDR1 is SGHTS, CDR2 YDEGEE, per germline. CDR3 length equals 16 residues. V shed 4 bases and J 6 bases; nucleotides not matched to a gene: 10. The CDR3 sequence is CASSPTGTGVSQPQHF. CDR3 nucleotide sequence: TGTGCCAGCAGCCCGACCGGGACAGGGGTTTCTCAGCCCCAGCATTTT.

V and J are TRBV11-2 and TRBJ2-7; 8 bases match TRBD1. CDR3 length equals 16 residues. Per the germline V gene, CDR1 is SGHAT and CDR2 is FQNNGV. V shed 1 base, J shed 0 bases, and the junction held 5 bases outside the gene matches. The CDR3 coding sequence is TGTGCCAGCAGCTTAGCGCAGGGGGCCCTCTCCTACGAGCAGTACTTC. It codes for CASSLAQGALSYEQYF.

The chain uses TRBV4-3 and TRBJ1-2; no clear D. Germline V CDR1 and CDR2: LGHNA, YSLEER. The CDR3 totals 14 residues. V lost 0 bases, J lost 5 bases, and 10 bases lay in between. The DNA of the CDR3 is TGCGCCAGCAGCCAAGAAGCAGCACGATATGGCTACACCTTC. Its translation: CASSQEAARYGYTF.

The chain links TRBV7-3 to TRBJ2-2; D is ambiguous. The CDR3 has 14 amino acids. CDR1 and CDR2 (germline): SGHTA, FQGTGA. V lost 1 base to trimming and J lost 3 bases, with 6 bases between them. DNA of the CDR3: TGTGCCAGCAGCTTAAAAACAGACACCGGGGAGCTGTTTTTT. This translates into CASSLKTDTGELFF.

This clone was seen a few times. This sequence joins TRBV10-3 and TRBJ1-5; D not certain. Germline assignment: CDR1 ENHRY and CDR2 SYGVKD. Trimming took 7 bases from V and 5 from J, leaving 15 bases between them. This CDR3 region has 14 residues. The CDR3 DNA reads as TGTGCCATCAATCGCGAGGGAGCGGATCAGCCCCAGCATTTT. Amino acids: CAINREGADQPQHF.

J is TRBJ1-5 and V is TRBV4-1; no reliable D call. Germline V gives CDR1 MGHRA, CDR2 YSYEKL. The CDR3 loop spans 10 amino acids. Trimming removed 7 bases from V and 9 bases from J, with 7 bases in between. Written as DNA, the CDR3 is TGCGCCAGCATAAGCTCGCCCCAGCATTTT. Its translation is CASISSPQHF.

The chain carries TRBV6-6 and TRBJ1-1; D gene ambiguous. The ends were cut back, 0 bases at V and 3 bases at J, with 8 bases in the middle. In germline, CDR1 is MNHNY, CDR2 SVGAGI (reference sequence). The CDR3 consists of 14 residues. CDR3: CASSYSSIDTEAFF. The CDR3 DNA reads TGTGCCAGCAGTTACTCTTCCATCGACACTGAAGCTTTCTTT.

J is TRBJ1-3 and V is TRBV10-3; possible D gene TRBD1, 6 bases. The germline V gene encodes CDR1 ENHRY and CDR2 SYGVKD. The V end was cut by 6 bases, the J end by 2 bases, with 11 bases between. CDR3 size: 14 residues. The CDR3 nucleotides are TGTGCCATCAGGACCGGGACACCTGGAAACACCATATATTTT. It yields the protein CAIRTGTPGNTIYF.

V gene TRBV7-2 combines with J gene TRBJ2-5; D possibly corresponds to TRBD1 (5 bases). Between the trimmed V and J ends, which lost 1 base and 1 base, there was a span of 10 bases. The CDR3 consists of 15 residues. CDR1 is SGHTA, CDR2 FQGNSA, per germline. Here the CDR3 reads CASSLGGQLQETQYF. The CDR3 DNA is TGTGCCAGCAGCTTAGGCGGACAACTCCAAGAGACCCAGTACTTC.

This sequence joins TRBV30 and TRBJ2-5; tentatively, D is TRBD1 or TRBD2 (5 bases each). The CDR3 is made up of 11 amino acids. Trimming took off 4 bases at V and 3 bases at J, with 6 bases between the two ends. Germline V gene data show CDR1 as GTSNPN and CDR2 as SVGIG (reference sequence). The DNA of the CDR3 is TGTGCCTGGATGGGGGAAGAGACCCAGTACTTC. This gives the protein CAWMGEETQYF.

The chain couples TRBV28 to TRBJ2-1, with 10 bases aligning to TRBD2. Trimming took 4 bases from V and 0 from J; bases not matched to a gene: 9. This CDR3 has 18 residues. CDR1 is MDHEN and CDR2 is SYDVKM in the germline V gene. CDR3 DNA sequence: TGTGCCAGCAGTTCCTACTGGACTAGCGGAAGCTCCTACAATGAGCAGTTCTTC. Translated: CASSSYWTSGSSYNEQFF.

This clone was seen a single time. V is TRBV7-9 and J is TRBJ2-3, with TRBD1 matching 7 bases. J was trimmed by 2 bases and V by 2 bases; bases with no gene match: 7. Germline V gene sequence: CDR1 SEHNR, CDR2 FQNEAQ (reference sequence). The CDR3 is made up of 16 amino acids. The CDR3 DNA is TGTGCCAGCAGCTTAAGGAGGACAGGATACACAGATACGCAGTATTTT. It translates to CASSLRRTGYTDTQYF.

CDR3 loop: CASSDLAGGRNEQFF. CDR3 DNA sequence: TGTGCCAGCAGTGACCTAGCGGGAGGGCGGAATGAGCAGTTCTTC. The chain is built from TRBV2 and TRBJ2-1; TRBD2 agrees at 12 bases. This CDR3 region has 15 residues. Germline V gene sequence: CDR1 SNHLY, CDR2 FYNNEI. The V gene end was trimmed by 3 bases and the J gene end by 7 bases; junction bases not matched to a gene: 4. Full variable domain (outside the CDR3, taken from reference TRBV2 and TRBJ2-1): EPEVTQTPSHQVTQMGQEVILRCVPISNHLYFYWYRQILGQKVEFLVSFYNNEISEKSEIFDDQFSVERPDGSNFTLKIRSTKLEDSAMYFCASSDLAGGRNEQFFGPGTRLTVL.

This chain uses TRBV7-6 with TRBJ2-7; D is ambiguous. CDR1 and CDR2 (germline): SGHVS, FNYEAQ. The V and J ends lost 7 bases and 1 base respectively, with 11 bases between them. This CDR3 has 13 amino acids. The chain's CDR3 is CASTPGTSYEQYF. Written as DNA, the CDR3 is TGTGCCAGCACCCCGGGCACTTCCTACGAGCAGTACTTC.

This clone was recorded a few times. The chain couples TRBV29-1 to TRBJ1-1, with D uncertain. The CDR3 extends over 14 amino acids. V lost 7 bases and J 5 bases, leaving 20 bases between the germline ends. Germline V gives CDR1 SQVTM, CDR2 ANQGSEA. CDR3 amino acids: CSASHDTAGTEAFF. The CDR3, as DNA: TGCAGCGCCTCCCATGACACCGCGGGGACTGAAGCTTTCTTT.